Listed below are T cell receptor beta chains from one sample, sequenced in a study of T cells in Graves' hyperthyroidism and ophthalmopathy. Using its own MiXCR run on the multiplex PCR reads, TCRdb lists one record per CDR3 protein. Altogether roughly 500,000 distinct CDR3 sequences are present, about 43% being singletons, with the ten largest covering under 20%. The sample consisted of peripheral blood or thyroid tissue (not recorded which). These receptors all stem from an adult woman with Graves' disease, either hyperthyroidism or ophthalmopathy (not recorded which). The CDR3 runs from the conserved cysteine through the conserved F or W. Fields, in order: D gene, V gene, J gene, clone size, CDR3 DNA, CDR3 protein. A D gene is named only where the DNA matches it firmly. Clone size is not always given. Where it is, it says once, few, many or a class for expanded clones.

d_gene: .; v_gene: TRBV7-3; j_gene: TRBJ2-7; abundance: many; CDR3nt: TGTGCCAGCAGCTTTTCCAGGAGCTACGAGCAGTACTTC; CDR3aa: CASSFSRSYEQYF
d_gene: .; v_gene: TRBV20-1; j_gene: TRBJ1-2; abundance: many; CDR3nt: TGCAGTGCTGAGGCTGAATACTATGGCTACACCTTC; CDR3aa: CSAEAEYYGYTF
d_gene: .; v_gene: TRBV5-6; j_gene: TRBJ1-1; abundance: .; CDR3nt: TGTGCCAGCAGCCAGGGGTATGCTTTCTTT; CDR3aa: CASSQGYAFF
d_gene: .; v_gene: TRBV29-1; j_gene: TRBJ1-2; abundance: once; CDR3nt: TGCAGCGTTATCCCCCGGGGGGCGCTTGGCTACACCTTC; CDR3aa: CSVIPRGALGYTF
d_gene: TRBD1; v_gene: TRBV7-9; j_gene: TRBJ1-6; abundance: few; CDR3nt: TGTGCCAGCAGCCGCCGGGACAGGGTCTCACCCCTCCACTTT; CDR3aa: CASSRRDRVSPLHF
d_gene: TRBD1; v_gene: TRBV7-2; j_gene: TRBJ2-5; abundance: .; CDR3nt: TGTGCCAGCAGCCCCGGACAGGGGGGGAGAGAGACCCAGTACTTC; CDR3aa: CASSPGQGGRETQYF
d_gene: TRBD1; v_gene: TRBV7-8; j_gene: TRBJ1-6; abundance: .; CDR3nt: TGTGCCAGCAGATACAAACAGGGGACTTTTAATTCACCCCTCCACTTT; CDR3aa: CASRYKQGTFNSPLHF
d_gene: .; v_gene: TRBV20-1; j_gene: TRBJ1-5; abundance: .; CDR3nt: TGCAGTGCGAACCACGGACAGTCGGGCAATCAGCCCCAGCATTTT; CDR3aa: CSANHGQSGNQPQHF
d_gene: .; v_gene: TRBV29-1; j_gene: TRBJ2-2; abundance: .; CDR3nt: TGCAGCGCGACTAAGAACACCGGGGAGCTGTTTTTT; CDR3aa: CSATKNTGELFF
d_gene: .; v_gene: TRBV27; j_gene: TRBJ1-1; abundance: many; CDR3nt: TGTGCCAGCAGTTTTAGGGGGATTACTGAAGCTTTCTTT; CDR3aa: CASSFRGITEAFF
d_gene: TRBD1; v_gene: TRBV10-1; j_gene: TRBJ2-3; abundance: few; CDR3nt: TGCGCCAGCAGGGGACAGCGACCGACAGATACGCAGTATTTT; CDR3aa: CASRGQRPTDTQYF
d_gene: .; v_gene: TRBV2; j_gene: TRBJ1-5; abundance: few; CDR3nt: TGTGCCAGCACCTATGGGGGAGGCAATCAGCCCCAGCATTTT; CDR3aa: CASTYGGGNQPQHF
d_gene: .; v_gene: TRBV7-9; j_gene: TRBJ2-7; abundance: .; CDR3nt: TGTGCCAGCAGCGAACGGAACCACGAGCAGTACTTC; CDR3aa: CASSERNHEQYF
d_gene: .; v_gene: TRBV20-1; j_gene: TRBJ1-3; abundance: many; CDR3nt: TGCAGTGCCCCAGACAGGTCTGGAAACACCATATATTTT; CDR3aa: CSAPDRSGNTIYF
d_gene: TRBD1; v_gene: TRBV7-6; j_gene: TRBJ2-7; abundance: .; CDR3nt: TGTGCCAGCAGCTTAACGTGGGACAGCACCTACGAGCAGCACTTC; CDR3aa: CASSLTWDSTYEQHF
d_gene: TRBD2; v_gene: TRBV15; j_gene: TRBJ2-2; abundance: many; CDR3nt: TGTGCCACCAGCAGGGTAGCGGGAGCCACCGGGGAGCTGTTTTTT; CDR3aa: CATSRVAGATGELFF
d_gene: .; v_gene: TRBV15; j_gene: TRBJ1-4; abundance: .; CDR3nt: TGTGCCACCAGCAGAGAAAGGACGGAGGGAAAACTGTTTTTT; CDR3aa: CATSRERTEGKLFF
d_gene: TRBD1; v_gene: TRBV29-1; j_gene: TRBJ1-1; abundance: .; CDR3nt: TGCAGCGTTGAACGCTACAGGGGGTGGGGCACTGAAGCTTTCTTT; CDR3aa: CSVERYRGWGTEAFF
d_gene: TRBD2; v_gene: TRBV10-3; j_gene: TRBJ2-3; abundance: many; CDR3nt: TGTGCCATCAGGAGGACTAGCGTGGGGGTAGATACGCAGTATTTT; CDR3aa: CAIRRTSVGVDTQYF
d_gene: .; v_gene: TRBV7-8; j_gene: TRBJ1-5; abundance: .; CDR3nt: TGTGCCAGCAGACTGGGGACTTTTCAGCCCCAGCATTTT; CDR3aa: CASRLGTFQPQHF
d_gene: .; v_gene: TRBV2; j_gene: TRBJ1-1; abundance: many; CDR3nt: TGTGCCAGCCACACTGGACCGGACATTGAAGCTTTCTTT; CDR3aa: CASHTGPDIEAFF
d_gene: .; v_gene: TRBV7-9; j_gene: TRBJ1-2; abundance: .; CDR3nt: TGTGCCAGCAGCGAAGGACAGACCCTTAACTATGGCTACACCTTC; CDR3aa: CASSEGQTLNYGYTF
d_gene: .; v_gene: TRBV6-1; j_gene: TRBJ2-7; abundance: many; CDR3nt: TGTGCCAGCAGTGAAGCTTGGTGGGGGTACGAGCAGTACTTC; CDR3aa: CASSEAWWGYEQYF
d_gene: .; v_gene: TRBV7-3; j_gene: TRBJ2-7; abundance: many; CDR3nt: TGTGCCAGCAGCTTAACGCGGGGCCAGGAGCAGTACTTC; CDR3aa: CASSLTRGQEQYF
d_gene: .; v_gene: TRBV2; j_gene: TRBJ1-6; abundance: .; CDR3nt: TGTGCCAGCGGGGGGGGTCTTTTGTTTTCACCCCTCCACTTT; CDR3aa: CASGGGLLFSPLHF
d_gene: TRBD1; v_gene: TRBV5-1; j_gene: TRBJ1-4; abundance: .; CDR3nt: TGCGCCAACAGCGAGGACGGGACAGGGAGTGAAAAGCTGTTTTTT; CDR3aa: CANSEDGTGSEKLFF
d_gene: TRBD1; v_gene: TRBV30; j_gene: TRBJ1-6; abundance: many; CDR3nt: TGTGCCTGGGGGACAGTGGTGCGGGGTCCCCTCCACTTT; CDR3aa: CAWGTVVRGPLHF
d_gene: .; v_gene: TRBV12-3/TRBV12-4; j_gene: TRBJ1-6; abundance: .; CDR3nt: TGTGCCAGCAGTCAGACAGACTATAATTCACCCCTCCACTTT; CDR3aa: CASSQTDYNSPLHF
d_gene: .; v_gene: TRBV5-1; j_gene: TRBJ2-7; abundance: many; CDR3nt: TGCGCCAGCAGCTTGGGCGCGTTCTACGAGCAGTACTTC; CDR3aa: CASSLGAFYEQYF
d_gene: .; v_gene: TRBV20-1; j_gene: TRBJ1-6; abundance: .; CDR3nt: TGCAGTGCTAGTGTAGTAGGTGCGGATCGTTCACCCCTCCACTTT; CDR3aa: CSASVVGADRSPLHF
d_gene: .; v_gene: TRBV10-3; j_gene: TRBJ2-5; abundance: many; CDR3nt: TGTGCCATCAGTGTATCCAGCGAAGAGACCCAGTACTTC; CDR3aa: CAISVSSEETQYF
d_gene: .; v_gene: TRBV5-1; j_gene: TRBJ1-4; abundance: .; CDR3nt: TGCGCCAGCAGCTCTGGACGGGGGGCGGGCGAAAAACTGTTTTTT; CDR3aa: CASSSGRGAGEKLFF
d_gene: TRBD1; v_gene: TRBV24-1; j_gene: TRBJ2-7; abundance: many; CDR3nt: TGTGCCACCAGTGATTCTAGGACAGGACGGGCGACCGAGCAGTACTTC; CDR3aa: CATSDSRTGRATEQYF
d_gene: TRBD1; v_gene: TRBV24-1; j_gene: TRBJ1-5; abundance: many; CDR3nt: TGTGCCACCAGTGACCGGGACAGGGGTCGATGGGCCCAGCATTTT; CDR3aa: CATSDRDRGRWAQHF
d_gene: .; v_gene: TRBV7-2; j_gene: TRBJ1-2; abundance: many; CDR3nt: TGTGCCAGCAGCTCCAGCCGGGGTGGCTATGGCTACACCTTC; CDR3aa: CASSSSRGGYGYTF
d_gene: .; v_gene: TRBV27; j_gene: TRBJ1-6; abundance: many; CDR3nt: TGTGCCAGCACCACGGGAGGGGAGAATTCACCCCTCCACTTT; CDR3aa: CASTTGGENSPLHF
d_gene: .; v_gene: TRBV19; j_gene: TRBJ1-1; abundance: .; CDR3nt: TGTGCCAGTCACCGGATCGGGGCAACTCAAGCTTTCTTT; CDR3aa: CASHRIGATQAFF
d_gene: .; v_gene: TRBV20-1; j_gene: TRBJ1-2; abundance: .; CDR3nt: TGCAGTGCTAGAGTAGCAGGGGATGGCTACACCTTC; CDR3aa: CSARVAGDGYTF